Given below is one T cell receptor (beta chain) in context. In its sample, this clone was seen a few times. No antigen is known for it. It has no much larger one-base neighbor in the sample; base qualities were not kept. Preparation of the library involved the immunoSEQ multiplex PCR assay. For the multiplex PCR, a mixture combining 60 forward primers for TCR Vbeta segments and 13 reverse primers for TCR Jbeta segments was used. The CDR3 region of rearranged TCR beta genes was amplified from genomic DNA with a multiplex PCR assay. Amplified TCR beta libraries were sequenced as 87-base-pair reads on the Illumina HiSeq System. As for how the authors treated the data: Across the 666 repertoires, a later analysis counted 75 million to 90 million unique TCR beta chains, some 11 million of which were shared by at least two donors. Raw reads were error-corrected and collapsed into unique sequences by a nearest-neighbor algorithm in which closely related sequences were merged to remove PCR and sequencing errors. To assign V, D and J gene segments, CDR3 sequences were aligned to IMGT reference sequences. Each retained sequence needed at least a six-nucleotide match to both a V gene segment and a J gene segment. Rearrangements were called productive when the CDR3 lacked stop codons and stayed in frame with V and J; all others were non-productive. CDR3 was defined according to IMGT convention as the region running from the second conserved V-encoded cysteine to the conserved J-encoded phenylalanine. The earlier analysis of about 610 of the donors excluded sequences that lacked an unambiguous match to a single V gene segment. In an earlier analysis of several hundred of the donors, a V segment was called functional when productive rearrangements were above 56.7%, and segregating when the standard deviation between donors exceeded 5%. To diagnose cytomegalovirus status from the catalog of TCR beta chain sequences, a statistical classification framework was built. A later analysis assigned V and J genes by comparing TCR nucleotide sequences with IMGT/GENE-DB human TR gene sequences. In a later analysis, CDR3 sequences and most-parsimonious VDJ recombination scenarios were assigned using the TCRdist pipeline. A later analysis defined each TCR beta chain by its CDR3 amino acid sequence plus V-gene family, and excluded reads lacking a unique V-gene family. In a later analysis, 500 to 700 highly shared, low-generation-probability nucleotide sequences were removed to address suspected cross-contamination and a sequencing artifact. In a later analysis, a clonal expansion index for each public chain was calculated from normalized within-repertoire ranks of inferred template counts. A later analysis computed generation probabilities with a VDJ recombination model fitted to out-of-frame rearrangements, and checked the results against IGoR. A later analysis scored TCR-TCR, TCR-HLA and TCR-CMV co-occurrence with hypergeometric tests, applying a repertoire-size bias correction to TCR pairs. A later analysis estimated false discovery rates by permuting HLA or CMV assignments 20 times. In a later analysis, co-occurring TCRs were grouped using DBSCAN, with TCRdist sequence similarity added in when clustering inside HLA-allele-positive subsets. Repertoires with fewer than 30,000 or more than 120,000 public chains, plus five repertoires with anomalous nucleotide sharing, were excluded from co-occurrence clustering. TCRdb's version of the immuneACCESS table is confined to in-frame rearrangements and falls short of the full clone set. An unresolved V gene accounts for under half of the shortfall where checked; the remainder is of unknown origin. V and J calls and clone size are as listed in that table; D and trimming were resolved from the DNA. Present in this sample are 150,000 to 200,000 clones, about 80% of which were seen just once. The ten largest account for around 15% of the sample.

The data originate from a study of cytomegalovirus exposure and HLA in healthy donors (dated by TCRdb to the late 2010s). With respect to the entire study: In an earlier analysis of some 550 of the donors, roughly 300 Gb of sequence data and about 110 million unique TCR beta sequences from roughly 180 million T cells were reported. An early release that covered more than 550 HLA-typed donors contained 300 to 350 gigabases of sequencing data and 70 million to 100 million unique TCR sequences. Of the approximately 400 genotyped donors, about 80% fell in the genetic ancestry cluster associated with self-reported Caucasian donors. The study was designed to test whether signatures of past pathogen exposure could be identified by cataloging public T cell receptors. The T cell repertoires of some 700 subjects were profiled by immunosequencing and related to cytomegalovirus serostatus. A separate validation cohort of 90 to 150 different subjects was used in addition to the 666-subject first cohort. To predict cytomegalovirus infection status, the study brought together high-throughput TCR immunosequencing, statistical association of individual TCRs with disease status, and machine learning. To study patterns of TCR occurrence, a later analysis re-analyzed previously published TCR beta repertoires from hundreds of donors and added high-resolution HLA genotyping. Rather than drawing on any new phenotypic data, the later analysis identified candidate immune exposures from TCR beta sequences and the way those sequences occurred across donors. In an earlier analysis of 500 to 650 of the donors, high-throughput TCR beta sequencing was used to judge whether each TCR beta V gene segment behaved as functional or pseudogenic. Donor age, sex, ethnicity and CMV serostatus were compiled alongside the repertoire data. Genome-wide SNP genotypes for about 55% of the roughly 670 donors were used in a later genetic analysis, which treated that subset as a discovery cohort. All discovery cohort repertoires had been generated on a single sequencing platform. Class I and class II HLA loci were covered by the typing at four-digit resolution. The number of donors typed differed by locus, with 629-630 for A, B, C, DRB1 and DQB1, approximately 500 for DQA1, about 610 for DPA1, and over 400 for DPB1. About 5 DR-DQ haplotypes were handled as single units for association and clustering, since linkage in the cohort was strong. Among around 400 genotyped donors of the cohort, an average of approximately 220,000 unique TCR beta nucleotide sequences was sequenced per donor, of which about 19% were non-productive. The full study reports these points: Only TCR beta chains were sequenced in this cohort, and the absence of alpha or paired-chain data limited detectable features. In a later analysis, HLA-associated TCR beta chains showed more clonal expansion and lower generation probabilities than non-associated chains that were equally common. Linkage disequilibrium might explain the correlated functional status among segregating V segments, but an unknown experimental factor could not be ruled out. An earlier analysis of 450 to 750 of the donors showed that most TCR beta V segments appeared in productive rearrangements either about 87% or about 30% of the time, which broadly matched IMGT annotations. In both the original and validation cohorts, the classifier was reported to diagnose cytomegalovirus status with high specificity and sensitivity. Most TCR sequences were seen in very few donors, while some public TCRs were found in many individuals. A later analysis reported that several top co-occurrence clusters appeared linked to parvovirus B19, influenza, CMV and Epstein-Barr virus. A cluster of highly shared sequence variants was judged likely to be a technical artifact of the sequencing pipeline. HLA typing was unavailable for some donors at each locus, so association tests used only the typed subset. A few of the identified cytomegalovirus-associated TCR beta chains were confirmed in vitro to be specific for cytomegalovirus antigens. It was suggested by the authors that the approach could potentially be generalized to other disease states and immunological phenotypes. When HLA alleles, especially DR and DQ, strongly co-occurred, attributing TCR associations to individual alleles was difficult. Most CMV-associated TCR beta chains appeared to be HLA-restricted in a later analysis, and the HLA associations seemed to be driven largely by CMV exposure. Sequencing depth was assumed to be roughly uniform across donors in the presence/absence analyses, though that assumption may not hold. Some IMGT-functional V segments, including TRBV6-2 and TRBV6-3, could not be told apart with the 87-base-pair reads, so those segments were excluded. An association between a missense DCLRE1C variant and V-gene and J-gene trimming of TCR beta chains was found in a later genetic analysis and replicated in an independent cohort. A later genetic analysis reported fewer N-insertions in productive TCRs among donors in an Asian-associated ancestry cluster than the roughly 640-donor mean. Because counts were too low, 15 or so rarely observed V segments, including chromosome 9 orphons, were excluded from the earlier analysis of around 640 of the donors. In the study, around 160 TCR beta chains were listed as associated with cytomegalovirus. In a later analysis, TCR association rates were found to vary across HLA loci, with the most associated TCRs seen for DRB1 alleles and the fewest for HLA-C alleles. In a later analysis, around 17,000 TCR beta sequences were associated with specific HLA alleles at a false discovery rate of 0.05. A further reported finding was that TCR beta sequences accurately predicted the HLA-A and HLA-B alleles for most subjects in the first cohort. Immune exposure information for the cohort was limited to CMV serostatus.

V is shortened by 2 bases, J by 1 base, and the region joining them spans 11 bases. The germline V gene encodes CDR1 KGHSH and CDR2 LQKENI. The CDR3 measures 15 amino acids from cysteine to phenylalanine. The read is trimmed to its CDR3 DNA, 45 bases read in frame from base 1. In total, 500 to 700 healthy bone marrow donors made up the cohort. All cohort members were sampled while nominally healthy, although unrecorded immune exposures were likely present. The donor was CMV seropositive and belonged to the group of 250 to 300 seropositive cohort members. A peripheral blood sample was collected from each donor, and TCR beta sequencing was performed on peripheral blood mononuclear cells. The Qiagen DNeasy Blood Extraction Kit was used to extract genomic DNA from the blood cell samples.

The V and J segments used are TRBV18 and TRBJ1-1, with no D gene named confidently. Sequencing was carried out using PBMCs. The origin of this receptor is a man aged 50 or older in good health and CMV-seropositive. The DNA reads as follows: TGTGCCAGCTCACCAGGGGAGGGTGGGAACACTGAAGCTTTCTTT. Its translation is CASSPGEGGNTEAFF. This CDR3, with the reference TRBV18 and TRBJ1-1 proteins standing in past its ends, gives the full variable domain NAGVMQNPRHLVRRRGQEARLRCSPMKGHSHVYWYRQLPEEGLKFMVYLQKENIIDESGMPKERFSAEFPKEGPSILRIQQVVRGDSAAYFCASSPGEGGNTEAFFGQGTRLTVV.